This T cell receptor (beta chain) was sequenced in a study of spatial heterogeneity in lung cancer. Time point specified: blood at routine non-recurrence follow-up after resection. TCRdb re-called the 5' RACE reads with MiXCR, one entry per CDR3 protein. The profile shows 45,000 to 55,000 distinct CDR3 sequences, about 10% of them singletons. The ends lost 0 bases at V and 5 bases at J; junction bases unmatched: 7. The CDR3 consists of 15 residues. Germline values: CDR1 SGDLS, CDR2 YYNGEE. This chain joins TRBV9 and TRBJ2-7, with 8 bases that match TRBD2. The TCR was taken from a male donor with early-stage non-small cell lung cancer. This specimen consisted of PBMCs, obtained at follow-up. CDR3 amino acids: CASSVGPSGGDEQYF. The CDR3 bases are TGTGCCAGCAGCGTAGGCCCAAGCGGGGGCGACGAGCAGTACTTC.